Below, 11 T cell receptor beta chains from the same sample are listed, as sequenced in a study of beta chain features in type 1 diabetes. Overall study findings and caveats: In every one of the four CD4+ subsets, TCRB CDR3s were moderately but significantly shorter in Type 1 diabetes patients.

Expressed TCRB transcripts got sequenced, as all isolated RNA was reverse transcribed. Data came from immunoSEQ multiplex PCR; TCRdb stores just in-frame clones and leaves some out. Altogether 120,000 or so clones are present, roughly 17% being singletons, with the ten largest covering 2.6%. Their specific antigens are unknown. What was sequenced was central memory CD4+ T cells from blood. Every receptor here comes from a young man with type 1 diabetes.

The chain is built from TRBV5-1 and TRBJ2-7, with 9 bases lining up with TRBD1. The CDR3 totals 14 residues. Germline CDR1 SGHRS, CDR2 YFSETQ. V was clipped by 7 bases and J by 9 bases; unmatched bases: 14. The CDR3, as DNA: TGCGCCAGCCACCTTGGACAGGGGAAGAAGGTGCAGTACTTC. Translation: CASHLGQGKKVQYF.

The chain combines TRBV6-5 with TRBJ1-6; D might be TRBD1 (6 bases). CDR3 size: 13 residues. CDR1 and CDR2 from the germline V gene are MNHEY and SVGAGI. The V and J ends lost 3 bases and 8 bases respectively, with 8 bases between them. The DNA of the CDR3 is TGTGCCAGCAGTTATAACAGGGATTCACCCCTCCACTTT. Protein product: CASSYNRDSPLHF.

This clone occurred a few times. The chain employs TRBV6-5 and TRBJ1-3; D gene ambiguous. Germline assignment: CDR1 MNHEY and CDR2 SVGAGI. V dropped 6 bases and J dropped 7 bases, with 16 bases sitting between them. This CDR3 has 14 residues. DNA for the CDR3: TGTGCCAGCAGCCTCACCGGTCTAAGGAACACCATATATTTT. Encoded protein: CASSLTGLRNTIYF.

This clone has only a few counts. The J gene is TRBJ1-3, the V gene TRBV2; D is undetermined. This CDR3 comprises 15 residues. From germline, CDR1 is SNHLY and CDR2 FYNNEI. Trimming removed 2 bases from V and 9 bases from J, with 17 bases in between. The CDR3 sequence is CASSEQSPELSTIYF. The CDR3 DNA reads TGTGCCAGCAGTGAACAGAGCCCTGAATTGAGCACCATATATTTT.

This clone was seen a handful of times. The chain has TRBV6-5 and TRBJ2-3; D possibly corresponds to TRBD2 (7 bases). Germline loops: CDR1 MNHEY, CDR2 SVGAGI. Trimming cost V 0 bases and J 0 bases, with 10 bases left between them. The CDR3 has 16 amino acids. Written as DNA, the CDR3 is TGTGCCAGCAGTTACTCTGGGGGGGCGAGCACAGATACGCAGTATTTT. It is translated as CASSYSGGASTDTQYF.

The table lists this clone with a few counts. The chain is built from TRBV9 and TRBJ2-3, with D perhaps matching TRBD1 (6 bases). Germline CDR1 is SGDLS and CDR2 is YYNGEE. Deletions cut 4 bases from V and 0 bases from J, with 18 bases between. This CDR3 contains 17 residues. The CDR3 reads CASSTRGSGASTDTQYF. As DNA, the CDR3 is TGTGCCAGCAGCACCCGCGGGTCAGGGGCTAGCACAGATACGCAGTATTTT.

This clone has only one observation. This CDR3 reads CASSPRLTGELFF. CDR3 nucleotide sequence: TGTGCCAGCAGCCCCCGACTCACCGGGGAGCTGTTTTTT. V is TRBV7-8 and J is TRBJ2-2; no clear D. V shed 5 bases and J shed 4 bases, with 8 bases lying between them. CDR1 is SGHVS, CDR2 FQNEAQ, per germline. The CDR3 is 13 residues long.

The V and J genes are TRBV27 and TRBJ2-1; 11 nucleotides agree with TRBD2. With 3 bases clipped from V and 4 bases from J, the junction kept 5 bases outside the gene matches. The germline V gene has CDR1 MNHEY and CDR2 SMNVEV (reference sequence). The CDR3 has 16 residues. CDR3 sequence: CASSFPLAGGYNEQFF. In DNA form, the CDR3 reads TGTGCCAGCAGTTTCCCTCTAGCGGGAGGATACAATGAGCAGTTCTTC.

This clone was counted a few times. The chain employs TRBV2 and TRBJ1-1, with 7 nucleotides matching TRBD1. The CDR3 extends over 13 amino acids. V shed 7 bases and J 1 base; nucleotides not matched to a gene: 3. Per germline, CDR1 SNHLY and CDR2 FYNNEI. The DNA for the CDR3 is TGTGCCAGCACCGGGGACAGGAACACTGAAGCTTTCTTT. This gives the protein CASTGDRNTEAFF.

The table lists this clone with many counts. The V call is TRBV18, the J call TRBJ2-3, with 9 bases fitting TRBD2. CDR1 and CDR2 from the germline V gene are KGHSH and LQKENI. This CDR3 is built from 14 residues. V gave up 10 bases and J gave up 5 bases; unmatched junction bases: 10. CDR3 region: CATPTRGGGDTQYF. The CDR3 region has the DNA TGTGCCACCCCGACGCGGGGGGGCGGAGATACGCAGTATTTT.

Of note for this clone: Being one base from a much bigger clone, this may be a read error. This rearrangement joins TRBV5-1 to TRBJ2-5; maybe TRBD2 (6 bases). Trimming shortened V by 0 bases and J by 1 base, and 16 bases separated the two germline ends. The CDR3 is 17 residues long. Looked up from germline, CDR1 is SGHRS and CDR2 is YFSETQ. CDR3 sequence (DNA): TGCGCCAGCAGCTTGGGAGGGTCGGACTATGGCCAAGAGACCCAGTACTTC. It codes for CASSLGGSDYGQETQYF.